One sample yielded the 9 T cell receptor beta chains listed below, sequenced in a study of blood T cell repertoires in COVID-19. Libraries were prepared by immunoSEQ multiplex PCR; TCRdb keeps only in-frame clonotypes and omits some of them. Among approximately 230,000 clones, about 91% were seen once, and the ten largest hold around 6.5%. The source material was peripheral blood. These receptors were collected from a woman in her 30s with COVID-19, enrolled during active disease.

The chain recombines TRBV6-2 or TRBV6-3 with TRBJ2-7; the match to TRBD1 covers 7 bases. The CDR3 contains 16 residues. V lost 6 bases and J lost 1; bases outside the gene matches: 12. Per germline, CDR1 MNHEY and CDR2 SVGEGT. CDR3 DNA: TGTGCCAGCAGGTACCAGCACGGGACAGAGTCCTACGAGCAGTACTTC. This encodes CASRYQHGTESYEQYF.

The J gene is TRBJ1-2, the V gene TRBV6-6, with 7 bases that match TRBD1. V dropped 5 bases and J dropped 7; count of bases not matched to a gene: 4. Germline V gives CDR1 MNHNY, CDR2 SVGAGI (reference sequence). The CDR3 totals 12 residues. Here the CDR3 reads CASSHYRGGYTF. DNA of the CDR3: TGTGCCAGCAGTCATTACAGGGGTGGCTACACCTTC.

This clone was seen a handful of times. V gene TRBV6-4 combines with J gene TRBJ2-1; the match to TRBD2 covers 7 bases. V lost 0 bases and J lost 6; bases outside the gene matches: 5. The CDR3 consists of 15 residues. In germline, CDR1 is MRHNA, CDR2 SNTAGT. The CDR3 DNA follows: TGTGCCAGCAGTGACTCGGCGGGCGGGAGCAATGAGCAGTTCTTC. Amino acids: CASSDSAGGSNEQFF.

The chain couples TRBV5-1 to TRBJ1-1; D gene uncertain. Germline-derived CDR1 and CDR2 are SGHRS and YFSETQ. The CDR3 runs to 13 residues. Between the trimmed V and J ends, which lost 0 bases and 4 bases, there was a span of 7 bases. The CDR3: CASSLEGGTEAFF. CDR3 DNA: TGCGCCAGCAGCTTGGAAGGAGGCACTGAAGCTTTCTTT.

This rearrangement joins TRBV11-2 to TRBJ1-5; tentatively, D is TRBD1 (6 bases). CDR3 length: 13 residues. The germline V gene has CDR1 SGHAT and CDR2 FQNNGV. The V and J ends lost 3 bases and 5 bases respectively, with 8 bases between them. CDR3: CASSFDRHQPQHF. CDR3 in DNA: TGTGCCAGCAGCTTCGACAGGCATCAGCCCCAGCATTTT.

J is TRBJ2-1 and V is TRBV24-1; 13 nucleotides match TRBD2. Germline assignment: CDR1 KGHDR and CDR2 SFDVKD. V lost 0 bases to trimming and J lost 0 bases; unmatched junction nucleotides: 10. The length of the CDR3 is 21 residues. The CDR3 loop is CATSDLPGTSGASSSYNEQFF. The DNA of the CDR3 is TGTGCCACCAGTGATTTGCCAGGGACTAGCGGGGCCTCGAGCTCCTACAATGAGCAGTTCTTC.

The V and J genes are TRBV18 and TRBJ1-4; D gene uncertain. V gave up 3 bases and J gave up 4 bases, with 9 bases separating them. The CDR3 length is 14 residues. Germline V gene sequence: CDR1 KGHSH, CDR2 LQKENI. The CDR3 is CASSPSGINEKLFF. CDR3 in DNA: TGTGCCAGCTCACCGTCGGGTATTAATGAAAAACTGTTTTTT. The full variable domain, with the rest looked up from reference TRBV18 and TRBJ1-4, is NAGVMQNPRHLVRRRGQEARLRCSPMKGHSHVYWYRQLPEEGLKFMVYLQKENIIDESGMPKERFSAEFPKEGPSILRIQQVVRGDSAAYFCASSPSGINEKLFFGSGTQLSVL.

This chain connects TRBV19 to TRBJ2-3, with D maybe TRBD2 (5 bases). This CDR3 is 12 amino acids long. The germline V and J ends were trimmed by 3 bases and 11 bases, with 12 bases remaining between them. Germline-derived CDR1 and CDR2 are LNHDA and SQIVND (reference sequence). The CDR3: CASSIARGEQYF. CDR3 coding DNA: TGTGCCAGTAGTATTGCACGGGGTGAGCAGTATTTT.

In its sample, this clone was seen once. The chain combines TRBV20-1 with TRBJ2-5, with D unclear. Germline V lookup: CDR1 DFQATT, CDR2 SNEGSKA (reference sequence). Trimming took 1 base from V and 2 from J, leaving 2 bases between them. This CDR3 contains 11 residues. CDR3: CSARVQETQYF. Written as DNA, the CDR3 is TGCAGTGCTAGAGTACAAGAGACCCAGTACTTC.